This TCR beta chain appears in the sequencing data of a study of cytomegalovirus exposure and HLA in healthy donors. Germline V gene sequence: CDR1 SGHVS, CDR2 FQNEAQ. CDR3 length equals 15 residues. V lost 2 bases, J lost 5 bases, and 12 bases lay in between. Primers for the PCR totalled 60 Vbeta and 13 Jbeta. Profiled with immunoSEQ multiplex PCR; TCRdb holds only in-frame clones, not every one. This table holds 100,000 to 150,000 clones, about three quarters found once. The rearrangement joins TRBV7-8 to TRBJ2-2, with D possibly matching TRBD2 (5 bases). Sequencing was performed on PBMCs. This TCR came from a woman in her forties in good health and CMV-seropositive. The CDR3 loop is CASSLLTAGTGELFF. The CDR3 bases are TGTGCCAGCAGCTTACTCACGGCGGGTACCGGGGAGCTGTTTTTT.